Detailed here is one TCR beta chain. These data are taken from a study of Graves' ophthalmopathy and Graves' hyperthyroidism. The TCR beta CDR3 regions underwent amplification from RNA transcripts. After a first-round RT-PCR with HTBI primers, a second-round multiplex PCR was run. TCRdb called the multiplex PCR reads again in MiXCR, with one record for every CDR3 protein. The sample shows around 1,000,000 distinct CDR3 sequences, 35% to 40% of them seen only once. Germline trimming cut 3 bases from V and 3 bases from J; bases unmatched to any gene: 6. This CDR3 comprises 16 residues. Germline CDR1 is SGHVS and CDR2 is FQNEAQ.

The clonotype originates from an adult man with Graves' hyperthyroidism. This chain joins TRBV7-8 and TRBJ2-2; the match to TRBD1 covers 8 bases. Material: peripheral blood or thyroid tissue (not recorded which). DNA for the CDR3: TGTGCCAGCAGCTTGGGGGGACAGGTCTACACCGGGGAGCTGTTTTTT. It yields the protein CASSLGGQVYTGELFF.